The 21 T cell receptor beta chains below all came from one sample that was sequenced in a study of graft-versus-host responses after intestinal transplantation. No cognate antigen is known for these TCRs. Only in-frame clones appear in the TCRdb table, and some are missing; sequencing was by immunoSEQ multiplex PCR. The table records roughly 100,000 clones, over 75% of them present only once. The source was unstimulated CD4+ T cells sorted from spleen or lymph node cells, collected before intestinal transplant. These receptors were obtained from a human donor who received an intestinal transplant.

CDR3 amino acids: CSAWTDTEAFF. The CDR3 bases are TGCAGTGCGTGGACGGACACTGAAGCTTTCTTT. The gene calls are TRBV20-1 and TRBJ1-1; unclear D gene. The CDR3 sequence is 11 residues long. The V end was cut by 6 bases, the J end by 3 bases, with 8 bases between. CDR1 is DFQATT, CDR2 SNEGSKA, per germline (reference sequence).

J is TRBJ1-3 and V is TRBV4-1; no definite D call. Trimming left V 0 bases short and J 2 bases short, with 8 bases between. The CDR3 runs to 15 residues. CDR1 MGHRA and CDR2 YSYEKL come from the germline V gene. DNA for the CDR3: TGCGCCAGCAGCCAAGATCAATTCCCTGGAAACACCATATATTTT. As protein: CASSQDQFPGNTIYF.

The V gene is TRBV19, the J gene TRBJ2-2, with D unclear. From germline, CDR1 is LNHDA and CDR2 SQIVND (reference sequence). V was trimmed by 3 bases and J by 4 bases, leaving 9 bases between them. CDR3 length equals 14 residues. DNA for the CDR3: TGTGCCAGTAGTATCGTGGGATCCACCGGGGAGCTGTTTTTT. It encodes CASSIVGSTGELFF.

V gene TRBV2 combines with J gene TRBJ2-1; D possibly matches TRBD1 or TRBD2 (5 bases each). CDR1 SNHLY and CDR2 FYNNEI come from the germline V gene. Trimming took off 0 bases at V and 6 bases at J, with 9 bases between the two ends. The CDR3 consists of 14 residues. CDR3 in DNA: TGTGCCAGCAGTGAAGCATGGGGGTCCAATGAGCAGTTCTTC. The encoded protein is CASSEAWGSNEQFF.

V gene TRBV28 combines with J gene TRBJ2-1, with 12 bases identical to TRBD2. The CDR3 is 15 amino acids. J gave up 8 bases and V 4 bases, and 6 bases lay outside the gene matches. Germline lookup yields CDR1 MDHEN and CDR2 SYDVKM. Written as DNA, the CDR3 is TGTGCCAGCAGTTCCGGACTAGCGGGACTCTATGAGCAGTTCTTC. Translating gives CASSSGLAGLYEQFF.

This sequence joins TRBV7-2 and TRBJ2-5; D perhaps matches TRBD2 (5 bases). CDR1 is SGHTA and CDR2 is FQGNSA in the germline V gene. Trimming shortened V by 4 bases and J by 3 bases, and 18 bases separated the two germline ends. This CDR3 spans 16 amino acids. The CDR3 sequence is CASSSTPTRVEETQYF. The CDR3, as DNA: TGTGCCAGCAGCTCAACCCCCACTAGGGTGGAAGAGACCCAGTACTTC.

V is TRBV9 and J is TRBJ2-2; D remains ambiguous. The CDR3 is made up of 16 amino acids. Trimming shortened V by 0 bases and J by 7 bases, and 16 bases separated the two germline ends. Germline CDR1 is SGDLS and CDR2 is YYNGEE. Written as DNA, the CDR3 is TGTGCCAGCAGCGTAGCGGCAGGACCCGTCGGCGGGGAGCTGTTTTTT. Protein: CASSVAAGPVGGELFF. The full variable domain, with the rest looked up from reference TRBV9 and TRBJ2-2, is DSGVTQTPKHLITATGQRVTLRCSPRSGDLSVYWYQQSLDQGLQFLIQYYNGEERAKGNILERFSAQQFPDLHSELNLSSLELGDSALYFCASSVAAGPVGGELFFGEGSRLTVL.

The chain uses TRBV6-4 and TRBJ2-1; TRBD2 might be the D (6 bases). Trimming left V 6 bases short and J 0 bases short, with 12 bases between. The length of the CDR3 is 15 residues. Germline V CDR1 and CDR2: MRHNA, SNTAGT. CDR3 residues: CASSPGLASYNEQFF. As DNA, the CDR3 is TGTGCCAGCAGCCCGGGACTGGCCTCCTACAATGAGCAGTTCTTC.

This chain joins TRBV6-1 and TRBJ2-7, with 10 nucleotides matching TRBD1. This CDR3 is built from 16 residues. V gave up 3 bases and J gave up 4 bases; unmatched junction bases: 9. Per germline, CDR1 MNHNS and CDR2 SASEGT. CDR3: CASSDPGQGLSYEQYF. In DNA, the CDR3 is TGTGCCAGCAGTGACCCGGGACAGGGGTTATCGTACGAGCAGTACTTC.

The chain uses TRBV6-4 and TRBJ2-2, with 8 bases that match TRBD1. Germline-derived CDR1 and CDR2 are MRHNA and SNTAGT. Trimming took 0 bases from V and 3 from J; bases not matched to a gene: 0. This CDR3 is 15 amino acids long. The CDR3 sequence: CASSDSTGDTGELFF. CDR3 in DNA: TGTGCCAGCAGTGACTCGACAGGGGACACCGGGGAGCTGTTTTTT.

The chain carries TRBV9 and TRBJ2-7, with TRBD2 matching 11 bases. The germline gives CDR1 SGDLS, CDR2 YYNGEE. This CDR3 region has 15 residues. V lost 3 bases to trimming and J lost 3 bases; unmatched junction nucleotides: 5. CDR3 sequence: CASSAVGTSGYEQYF. Written as DNA, the CDR3 is TGTGCCAGCAGCGCGGTGGGGACTAGCGGCTACGAGCAGTACTTC.

This clone was counted between two and nine times. The chain employs TRBV11-2 and TRBJ2-7, with D unclear. The CDR3 is 13 amino acids. The germline V and J ends were trimmed by 0 bases and 6 bases, with 9 bases remaining between them. The germline gives CDR1 SGHAT, CDR2 FQNNGV. CDR3 amino acids: CASSLDGPPEQYF. The CDR3 DNA sequence: TGTGCCAGCAGCTTAGATGGCCCCCCCGAGCAGTACTTC.

This chain links TRBV2 with TRBJ2-4; possible D gene TRBD1, 5 bases. This CDR3 is 15 amino acids long. CDR1 is SNHLY and CDR2 is FYNNEI in the germline V gene. Deletions cut 5 bases from V and 3 bases from J, with 14 bases between. The CDR3 DNA reads TGTGCCAGCAGTCGGCCTCAGGGCGACAAAAACATTCAGTACTTC. This codes for CASSRPQGDKNIQYF.

The chain has TRBV5-4 and TRBJ2-7; D may be TRBD1 (5 bases). CDR1 is SGHNT and CDR2 is YYREEE in the germline V gene (reference sequence). Trimming took 0 bases from V and 7 from J, leaving 11 bases between them. The CDR3 sequence is 13 residues long. The CDR3 protein is CASSLGREREQYF. CDR3 sequence (DNA): TGTGCCAGCAGCTTGGGCAGGGAAAGGGAGCAGTACTTC. Together with reference TRBV5-4 and TRBJ2-7, the CDR3 gives the full variable domain: ETGVTQSPTHLIKTRGQQVTLRCSSQSGHNTVSWYQQALGQGPQFIFQYYREEENGRGNFPPRFSGLQFPNYSSELNVNALELDDSALYLCASSLGREREQYFGPGTRLTVT.

This chain connects TRBV11-3 to TRBJ2-1, with a possible D match to TRBD1 (5 bases). The CDR3 sequence is 13 residues long. Deletions cut 4 bases from V and 5 bases from J, with 9 bases between. CDR1 is SGHNT and CDR2 is YENEEA in the germline V gene. CDR3 in DNA: TGTGCCAGCAGCTCGACAGCAAACAATGAGCAGTTCTTC. Protein sequence: CASSSTANNEQFF.

J is TRBJ2-3 and V is TRBV6-5; D is unclear. V was cut by 2 bases and J by 4 bases, with 16 bases left in between. The CDR3 is made up of 16 amino acids. The germline gives CDR1 MNHEY, CDR2 SVGAGI. The CDR3 region is CASSYNWASNSDTQYF. CDR3 sequence (DNA): TGTGCCAGCAGTTACAACTGGGCTAGTAATTCAGATACGCAGTATTTT.

In its sample, this clone was seen a few times. The chain links TRBV5-1 to TRBJ2-5; 12 bases fit TRBD2. The CDR3 has 16 amino acids. CDR1 is SGHRS, CDR2 YFSETQ, per germline. Losses at the gene ends were 0 bases for V and 4 bases for J; bases not matched to a gene: 4. In nucleotides, the CDR3 is TGCGCCAGCAGCTTGGCCCTAGCGGGGGGGCGAGAGACCCAGTACTTC. This translates into CASSLALAGGRETQYF.

The chain uses TRBV2 and TRBJ1-5; D uncertain. Per the germline V gene, CDR1 is SNHLY and CDR2 is FYNNEI. CDR3 size: 14 residues. Trimming left V 4 bases short and J 6 bases short, with 13 bases between. This chain's CDR3 is CASSGSSGRQPQHF. CDR3 DNA: TGTGCCAGCAGTGGGTCGAGCGGGCGTCAGCCCCAGCATTTT.

V usage is TRBV6-1 and J usage is TRBJ2-2; TRBD1 matches 7 bases. The V segment lost 6 bases and the J segment 5 bases; nucleotides outside the gene matches: 9. This CDR3 has 15 amino acids. Germline V lookup: CDR1 MNHNS, CDR2 SASEGT. In DNA form, the CDR3 reads TGTGCCAGCAGAGACAGGGCGGTGAGAACCGGGGAGCTGTTTTTT. It encodes CASRDRAVRTGELFF.

The CDR3 here is CASSQEGRGGTDTQYF. For the CDR3, the DNA is TGTGCCAGCAGCCAAGAAGGGCGGGGCGGCACAGATACGCAGTATTTT. This chain uses TRBV4-2 with TRBJ2-3; D may be TRBD2 (6 bases). Germline CDR1 LGHNA, CDR2 YNFKEQ. This CDR3 is built from 16 residues. V gave up 0 bases and J gave up 1 base, with 11 bases separating them.

CDR3 nucleotides: TGTGCCAGCAGCTTGGGACTATACAATGAGCAGTTCTTC. Protein product: CASSLGLYNEQFF. The V call is TRBV5-4, the J call TRBJ2-1; D may be TRBD2 (5 bases). Germline V gene data show CDR1 as SGHNT and CDR2 as YYREEE (reference sequence). The CDR3 runs to 13 residues. V lost 0 bases to trimming and J lost 4 bases, with 5 bases between them.